These 30 T cell receptor beta chains were all obtained from the same sample, sequenced in a study of a mutant IDH1 vaccine in newly diagnosed glioma. Time point specified: week 11, during vaccination. With topical imiquimod, each dose of the vaccine consisted of 300 ug of mutant IDH1 20-mer peptide. Their specific antigens are unknown. Sequenced by immunoSEQ multiplex PCR; TCRdb stores in-frame clones only, minus some. The data hold 120,000 or so clones, with roughly 78% observed a single time. The starting material was PBMCs, obtained from a glioma patient whose treatment included an IDH1 peptide vaccine. The source is a man aged 40-50 years with glioma.

There are a few counts of this clone. J is TRBJ1-1 and V is TRBV4-2; tentatively, D is TRBD1 (5 bases). V lost 1 base and J 0 bases, leaving 9 bases between the germline ends. CDR3 length: 15 amino acids. Germline V gene lookup returns CDR1 LGHNA and CDR2 YNFKEQ. The CDR3 nucleotides are TGTGCCAGCAGCCAAGGGGGGGACGTGAACACTGAAGCTTTCTTT. Translation gives CASSQGGDVNTEAFF.

The chain is built from TRBV7-2 and TRBJ2-5; no definite D call. This CDR3 region has 15 residues. Germline CDR1 is SGHTA and CDR2 is FQGNSA. V lost 0 bases and J 5 bases, leaving 13 bases between the germline ends. CDR3 DNA: TGTGCCAGCAGCTTAGCGGGTCCCCGTCGGGAGACCCAGTACTTC. Translated: CASSLAGPRRETQYF.

V usage is TRBV14 and J usage is TRBJ2-3; 11 nucleotides line up with TRBD1. The CDR3 loop spans 21 amino acids. The germline V gene encodes CDR1 SGHDN and CDR2 FVKESK. Trimming cost V 2 bases and J 1 base; bases outside gene matches: 17. DNA of the CDR3: TGTGCCAGCAGCCAAAGAAGGCCGGCGGACAGGGGGCGTCGGGGCACAGATACGCAGTATTTT. It codes for CASSQRRPADRGRRGTDTQYF.

The CDR3, as DNA: TGTGCCAGCAGCTTAGAATTCCAGACTCAAGAGACCCAGTACTTC. Translated: CASSLEFQTQETQYF. V is TRBV11-2 and J is TRBJ2-5; no reliable D call. CDR3 length: 15 residues. Germline V gene sequence: CDR1 SGHAT, CDR2 FQNNGV. Trimming took 0 bases from V and 2 from J, leaving 10 bases between them.

The chain links TRBV19 to TRBJ2-1; no definite D call. Germline V lookup: CDR1 LNHDA, CDR2 SQIVND (reference sequence). V lost 3 bases to trimming and J lost 6 bases, with 12 bases between them. The length of the CDR3 is 14 residues. In DNA form, the CDR3 reads TGTGCCAGTAGTATCCAAGGGCGGCTCAATGAGCAGTTCTTC. Protein: CASSIQGRLNEQFF.

The V call is TRBV7-6, the J call TRBJ2-7; 11 nucleotides agree with TRBD1. Germline CDR1 reads SGHVS; CDR2 reads FNYEAQ. There are 17 residues in the CDR3. The J segment lost 1 base and the V segment lost 3 bases, leaving 8 bases of the junction unmatched. CDR3 in DNA: TGTGCCAGCAGCTTTCTTGGACAGGGGGCAGGGTCCTACGAGCAGTACTTC. Protein sequence: CASSFLGQGAGSYEQYF.

J is TRBJ2-5 and V is TRBV28; either TRBD1 or TRBD2 may fit D (6 bases each). V lost 8 bases and J 0 bases, leaving 13 bases between the germline ends. The CDR3 is made up of 14 amino acids. Germline V gives CDR1 MDHEN, CDR2 SYDVKM. The CDR3 sequence: CASAGHGNQETQYF. In DNA, the CDR3 is TGTGCCAGCGCGGGACACGGGAACCAAGAGACCCAGTACTTC.

The rearrangement joins TRBV29-1 to TRBJ2-1; no firm D call. Trimming pared 0 bases from V and 10 bases from J, leaving 7 bases between. The CDR3 consists of 11 residues. The V gene's germline CDR1 is SQVTM and CDR2 ANQGSEA. The CDR3 DNA reads as TGCAGCGTTGAAGAACTAAGCGAGCAGTTCTTC. Protein product: CSVEELSEQFF.

This clone was seen just once. This chain uses TRBV19 with TRBJ2-3, with D maybe TRBD1 (7 bases). This CDR3 contains 18 residues. Germline assignment: CDR1 LNHDA and CDR2 SQIVND (reference sequence). V was pared by 3 bases and J by 0 bases, with 19 bases between. CDR3 residues: CASSIPSGGGASTDTQYF. The CDR3 bases are TGTGCCAGTAGTATCCCGTCTGGAGGGGGCGCGAGCACAGATACGCAGTATTTT.

The chain couples TRBV5-4 to TRBJ2-7, with D uncertain. CDR1 and CDR2 from the germline V gene are SGHNT and YYREEE (reference sequence). The CDR3 covers 13 residues. V was trimmed by 3 bases and J by 3 bases, leaving 10 bases between them. The DNA for the CDR3 is TGTGCCAGCAGCTCCGAAAGAGGCTACGAGCAGTACTTC. This translates into CASSSERGYEQYF.

This clone was counted once. V gene TRBV19 combines with J gene TRBJ1-5; 9 bases map to TRBD1. The CDR3 contains 17 residues. The V segment lost 5 bases and the J segment 1 base; nucleotides outside the gene matches: 9. The germline V gene encodes CDR1 LNHDA and CDR2 SQIVND (reference sequence). CDR3 amino acids: CASSPRQGGLSNQPQHF. The CDR3 DNA follows: TGTGCCAGTAGTCCCCGACAGGGGGGTTTGAGCAATCAGCCCCAGCATTTT.

To note about this clone: The junction differs from germline at one of its ends, possibly a read error. This chain connects TRBV7-7 to TRBJ2-5, with D maybe TRBD2 (5 bases). CDR3 length: 14 residues. Germline V gene sequence: CDR1 SSHAT, CDR2 FNYEAQ (reference sequence). The CDR3 loop is CASSLLREQETQYF. The CDR3 DNA reads TGTGCTAGCAGCTTACTGAGGGAGCAAGAGACCCAGTACTTC.

The chain combines TRBV7-8 with TRBJ2-1, with 7 bases that match TRBD1. Germline V gene lookup returns CDR1 SGHVS and CDR2 FQNEAQ. The CDR3 is 18 residues long. V was clipped by 5 bases and J by 8 bases; unmatched bases: 21. Written as DNA, the CDR3 is TGTGCCAGCAGCGTATGGCTCGGCCGGAACAGGGGATACGATGAGCAGTTCTTC. It translates to CASSVWLGRNRGYDEQFF.

This clone appeared a single time. This sequence joins TRBV7-9 and TRBJ1-1; D gene unclear. This CDR3 has 12 amino acids. Germline assignment: CDR1 SEHNR and CDR2 FQNEAQ (reference sequence). With 5 bases removed from V and 2 bases from J, the gap between germline ends came to 6 bases. In nucleotides, the CDR3 is TGTGCCAGCAGCCTCATTAACACTGAAGCTTTCTTT. This encodes CASSLINTEAFF.

A single count supports this clone. The chain links TRBV12-5 to TRBJ2-7; the D is unclear. From germline, CDR1 is LGHNT and CDR2 FRNRAP. There are 11 residues in the CDR3. Trimming pared 2 bases from V and 4 bases from J, leaving 3 bases between. The CDR3 region is CASGLIYEQYF. The CDR3 region has the DNA TGTGCTAGTGGTTTGATTTACGAGCAGTACTTC.

The chain combines TRBV5-3 with TRBJ2-3; TRBD2 matches at 15 bases. TRBV5-3 is an ORF; its function is uncertain. Trimming at V came to 2 bases and at J to 6 bases, leaving 7 bases not matched to a gene. This CDR3 has 17 amino acids. For the CDR3, the DNA is TGTGCCAGAAGCTTCGGACTAGCGGGAGGGCCGAAGGATACGCAGTATTTT. As protein: CARSFGLAGGPKDTQYF.

This clone came up a few times. The V gene is TRBV10-2, the J gene TRBJ2-3; TRBD2 is a possible D gene (5 bases). This CDR3 is built from 16 residues. The germline gives CDR1 WSHSY, CDR2 SAAADI. Trimming removed 7 bases from V and 3 bases from J, with 20 bases in between. CDR3 residues: CASKFAAASLTDTQYF. CDR3 bases: TGCGCCAGCAAATTCGCCGCGGCTAGCTTGACAGATACGCAGTATTTT.

This clone was detected a few times. V and J are TRBV7-8 and TRBJ2-4; TRBD2 matches 11 bases. The germline CDR1 and CDR2 sequences are SGHVS and FQNEAQ. The trim removed 5 bases at V and 7 bases at J, leaving 13 bases unmatched. This CDR3 region has 17 residues. As DNA, the CDR3 is TGTGCCAGCAGCCCACCTCGGGGGGTAGCGGGAGGGAACATTCAGTACTTC. This sequence encodes CASSPPRGVAGGNIQYF.

V is TRBV7-9 and J is TRBJ2-1; D is perhaps TRBD2 (6 bases). The CDR3 covers 14 residues. Trimming left V 4 bases short and J 2 bases short, with 9 bases between. The germline V gene encodes CDR1 SEHNR and CDR2 FQNEAQ (reference sequence). The CDR3 nucleotides read TGTGCCAGCAGCTGGGACTCCCCCTACAATGAGCAGTTCTTC. Its protein product is CASSWDSPYNEQFF.

This sequence joins TRBV7-2 and TRBJ1-2; TRBD1 matches at 7 bases. This CDR3 has 16 residues. Losses at the gene ends were 4 bases for V and 4 bases for J; bases not matched to a gene: 12. The germline V gene encodes CDR1 SGHTA and CDR2 FQGNSA. In DNA form, the CDR3 reads TGTGCCAGCAGCTCACCCCGGGACAGCAACCTCTATGGCTACACCTTC. It encodes CASSSPRDSNLYGYTF.

The rearrangement joins TRBV7-8 to TRBJ2-7; 9 bases fit TRBD1. The CDR3 consists of 15 residues. In germline, CDR1 is SGHVS, CDR2 FQNEAQ. V shed 3 bases and J 5 bases; nucleotides not matched to a gene: 8. The DNA of the CDR3 is TGTGCCAGCAGCTTTTTCCGGGACAGGGCTGACGAGCAGTACTTC. Its protein is CASSFFRDRADEQYF.

V is TRBV29-1 and J is TRBJ1-2; the D is unclear. Germline CDR1 is SQVTM and CDR2 is ANQGSEA. The germline V and J ends were trimmed by 1 base and 0 bases, with 9 bases remaining between them. The CDR3 sequence is 14 residues long. The CDR3, as DNA: TGCAGCGTTGAAGTGAGGAGCCCTAACTATGGCTACACCTTC. This codes for CSVEVRSPNYGYTF.

V usage is TRBV7-2 and J usage is TRBJ2-1; D gene uncertain. CDR1 SGHTA and CDR2 FQGNSA come from the germline V gene. Deletions cut 5 bases from V and 0 bases from J, with 5 bases between. The CDR3 is 13 amino acids. DNA for the CDR3: TGTGCCAGCAGCGATTACTCCTACAATGAGCAGTTCTTC. The encoded protein is CASSDYSYNEQFF.

This clone was observed a few times. CDR3 in amino acids: CASRYIDSSEAFF. DNA of the CDR3: TGTGCCAGCAGGTACATTGACAGTTCTGAAGCTTTCTTT. This chain connects TRBV7-9 to TRBJ1-1, with D possibly matching TRBD1 (5 bases). Deletions cut 6 bases from V and 6 bases from J, with 14 bases between. The germline V gene encodes CDR1 SEHNR and CDR2 FQNEAQ (reference sequence). This CDR3 spans 13 amino acids.

Details on this clone: Relative to the germline gene, one junction end is altered; a read error may explain this. The rearrangement links TRBV6-1 to TRBJ2-7; 9 bases are a match to TRBD1. CDR1 MNHNS and CDR2 SASEGT come from the germline V gene. This CDR3 contains 15 residues. The CDR3 sequence is CASREAGDRAHEQYF. CDR3 nucleotide sequence: TGTGCCAGCAGGGAAGCCGGGGACAGGGCCCACGAGCAGTACTTC.

The genes are TRBV4-2 and TRBJ2-7; 7 bases align to TRBD2. The CDR3 totals 16 residues. Germline CDR1 reads LGHNA; CDR2 reads YNFKEQ. Unmatched junction bases numbered 10, after V lost 1 base and J lost 4 bases. The DNA for the CDR3 is TGTGCCAGCAGCCAAGGGTCGCTGCGGGGGTTTTACGAGCAGTACTTC. As protein: CASSQGSLRGFYEQYF.

This clone has just one count. This rearrangement joins TRBV6-5 to TRBJ2-7; D is perhaps TRBD1 (5 bases). The V gene lost 5 bases and the J gene lost 0 bases, with 11 bases spanning the gap. CDR3 length equals 14 residues. The germline V gene encodes CDR1 MNHEY and CDR2 SVGAGI. The CDR3 reads CASSLIDSSYEQYF. CDR3 in DNA: TGTGCCAGCAGTCTCATCGACAGCTCCTACGAGCAGTACTTC.

This rearrangement joins TRBV6-6 to TRBJ1-5; D is uncertain. Germline loops: CDR1 MNHNY, CDR2 SVGAGI (reference sequence). V was pared by 7 bases and J by 6 bases, with 19 bases between. This CDR3 is built from 15 residues. The CDR3 here is CASTSRREGGQPQHF. CDR3 nucleotides: TGTGCCAGCACTTCCCGCCGAGAGGGCGGTCAGCCCCAGCATTTT.

Turning to this clone: The sample has other DNA sequences that encode this CDR3 too. This chain connects TRBV5-1 to TRBJ2-3, with D perhaps given as TRBD1 or TRBD2 (5 bases each). Germline V CDR1 and CDR2: SGHRS, YFSETQ. The CDR3 runs to 15 residues. V was trimmed by 1 base and J by 1 base, leaving 10 bases between them. CDR3 nucleotide sequence: TGCGCCAGCAGCTTGCGAGGGGTCGGCACAGATACGCAGTATTTT. Protein: CASSLRGVGTDTQYF.

This chain connects TRBV7-2 to TRBJ2-3; D uncertain. This CDR3 region has 12 residues. Germline loops: CDR1 SGHTA, CDR2 FQGNSA. V was clipped by 3 bases and J by 2 bases, with 3 bases between them. This CDR3 is CASSLITDTQYF. CDR3 bases: TGTGCCAGCAGCTTGATCACAGATACGCAGTATTTT.